A single TCR beta chain is shown here with its context. This record belongs to a study of blood T cell repertoires in COVID-19. Study summary: COVID-19 samples collected from the United States, Italy and Spain covered acute and convalescent phases.

Sequencing used immunoSEQ multiplex PCR; TCRdb keeps in-frame clones, though not all of them. The data show 57,000 or so clones, roughly 80% seen once. Per germline, CDR1 SGHRS and CDR2 YFSETQ. There are 15 residues in the CDR3. The V and J ends lost 2 bases and 4 bases, in that order; junction bases with no gene match: 6. Sequenced material: peripheral blood. This chain joins TRBV5-1 and TRBJ2-1, with TRBD2 matching 7 bases. The origin of this receptor is a man aged 60 to 69 with acute or convalescent COVID-19. CDR3 amino acids: CASSFGGSLYNEQFF. The CDR3 DNA is TGCGCCAGCAGCTTTGGCGGGAGCTTGTACAATGAGCAGTTCTTC.